The next 15 T cell receptor beta chains were all read from a single sample in a study of cytomegalovirus exposure and HLA in healthy donors. PCR was performed using 60 Vbeta and 13 Jbeta primers. Using immunoSEQ multiplex PCR, the repertoire was profiled, and TCRdb retains in-frame clones only, with some absent. Its listing shows about 41,000 clones. The sample comprised PBMCs. Source of these receptors: a man younger than 40 in good health and CMV-seronegative.

Notes on this clone: Distinct nucleotide sequences in the sample also encode this CDR3. J is TRBJ2-1 and V is TRBV10-1; D is perhaps TRBD1 (6 bases). CDR1 is WNHNN, CDR2 SYGVQD, per germline (reference sequence). V lost 3 bases and J 8 bases, leaving 14 bases between the germline ends. The CDR3 totals 14 residues. CDR3 nucleotide sequence: TGCGCCAGCAGTGAATCCAGGGGTCACGATGAGCAGTTCTTC. It is translated as CASSESRGHDEQFF.

The chain joins TRBV27 to TRBJ2-2; 14 bases line up with TRBD2. Per germline, CDR1 MNHEY and CDR2 SMNVEV (reference sequence). The CDR3 consists of 17 residues. The ends lost 5 bases at V and 5 bases at J; junction bases unmatched: 7. CDR3 bases: TGTGCCAGCAGTCCCGGGACTAGCGGGAGTAGGACCGGGGAGCTGTTTTTT. It is translated as CASSPGTSGSRTGELFF.

V is TRBV5-1 and J is TRBJ1-4; D is unclear. Germline V CDR1 and CDR2: SGHRS, YFSETQ. The CDR3 is 16 residues long. The ends were cut back, 4 bases at V and 0 bases at J, with 13 bases in the middle. The CDR3 here is CASSITPLATNEKLFF. The CDR3 region has the DNA TGCGCCAGCAGCATCACACCTCTCGCAACTAATGAAAAACTGTTTTTT.

This chain joins TRBV18 and TRBJ1-1, with D unresolved. From germline, CDR1 is KGHSH and CDR2 LQKENI. The CDR3 is 12 residues long. Trimming left V 5 bases short and J 8 bases short, with 12 bases between. This CDR3 is CASSFNSGEAFF. The CDR3 nucleotides read TGTGCCAGCTCATTTAATTCGGGGGAAGCTTTCTTT. Using reference TRBV18 and TRBJ1-1 for the parts outside the CDR3, the full variable domain is NAGVMQNPRHLVRRRGQEARLRCSPMKGHSHVYWYRQLPEEGLKFMVYLQKENIIDESGMPKERFSAEFPKEGPSILRIQQVVRGDSAAYFCASSFNSGEAFFGQGTRLTVV.

The rearrangement links TRBV29-1 to TRBJ2-7; 8 bases are shared with TRBD2. Unmatched junction bases numbered 5, after V lost 1 base and J lost 0 bases. CDR3 length: 15 residues. CDR1 is SQVTM, CDR2 ANQGSEA, per germline. CDR3 protein: CSVEVSSGSSYEQYF. For the CDR3, the DNA is TGCAGCGTTGAAGTATCCAGCGGGAGCTCCTACGAGCAGTACTTC.

V gene TRBV10-2 combines with J gene TRBJ2-7, with 10 positions matching TRBD2. Germline values: CDR1 WSHSY, CDR2 SAAADI. This CDR3 is 13 amino acids long. V lost 9 bases and J lost 0; bases outside the gene matches: 2. Here the CDR3 reads CASTSGASYEQYF. The CDR3 coding sequence is TGCGCCAGTACTAGCGGGGCCTCCTACGAGCAGTACTTC.

The chain has TRBV6-5 and TRBJ2-7, with 8 bases matching TRBD2. This CDR3 is 14 amino acids long. The V gene end was trimmed by 5 bases and the J gene end by 2 bases; junction bases not matched to a gene: 5. In germline, CDR1 is MNHEY, CDR2 SVGAGI. CDR3 DNA: TGTGCCAGCAGTCCCCGGGGGGGCGCCTACGAGCAGTACTTC. It specifies CASSPRGGAYEQYF.

The V gene is TRBV11-2, the J gene TRBJ1-5; D remains ambiguous. The CDR3 runs to 14 residues. Between the trimmed V and J ends, which lost 3 bases and 3 bases, there was a span of 9 bases. Germline assignment: CDR1 SGHAT and CDR2 FQNNGV. Here the CDR3 reads CASSLGSLNQPQHF. DNA of the CDR3: TGTGCCAGCAGCTTGGGGAGCCTCAATCAGCCCCAGCATTTT. Supplemented by reference TRBV11-2 and TRBJ1-5, the full variable domain reads EAGVAQSPRYKIIEKRQSVAFWCNPISGHATLYWYQQILGQGPKLLIQFQNNGVVDDSQLPKDRFSAERLKGVDSTLKIQPAKLEDSAVYLCASSLGSLNQPQHFGDGTRLSIL.

The chain links TRBV27 to TRBJ1-5; 9 bases align to TRBD1. The ends lost 1 base at V and 7 bases at J; junction bases unmatched: 5. This CDR3 is 15 amino acids long. The germline CDR1 and CDR2 sequences are MNHEY and SMNVEV (reference sequence). Written as DNA, the CDR3 is TGTGCCAGCAGTTTATTTTGGACAGGGGCCCAGCCCCAGCATTTT. Protein product: CASSLFWTGAQPQHF.

The gene calls are TRBV29-1 and TRBJ2-7; 12 bases fit TRBD2. Germline V gene sequence: CDR1 SQVTM, CDR2 ANQGSEA. J lost 2 bases, V lost 6 bases, and 5 bases had no gene match. CDR3 length equals 14 residues. The CDR3 bases are TGCAGCGTAAGGACTAGCGGGACACCCTACGAGCAGTACTTC. Protein: CSVRTSGTPYEQYF.

The chain combines TRBV11-3 with TRBJ1-3, with TRBD1 identical over 7 bases. Trimming took 4 bases from V and 2 from J; bases not matched to a gene: 5. This CDR3 region has 15 residues. Germline V lookup: CDR1 SGHNT, CDR2 YENEEA. The CDR3 spells CASSSRQGPGNTIYF. For the CDR3, the DNA is TGTGCCAGCAGCTCCCGACAGGGACCTGGAAACACCATATATTTT. The variable domain in full, completed from reference TRBV11-3 and TRBJ1-3, reads EAGVVQSPRYKIIEKKQPVAFWCNPISGHNTLYWYLQNLGQGPELLIRYENEEAVDDSQLPKDRFSAERLKGVDSTLKIQPAELGDSAVYLCASSSRQGPGNTIYFGEGSWLTVV.

V is TRBV2 and J is TRBJ1-1; D unresolved. The CDR3 runs 14 residues. Trimming shortened V by 5 bases and J by 3 bases, and 13 bases separated the two germline ends. Germline V gene data show CDR1 as SNHLY and CDR2 as FYNNEI. The CDR3: CASSSRPRDTEAFF. The DNA for the CDR3 is TGTGCCAGCAGTTCCCGACCTAGAGACACTGAAGCTTTCTTT.

This chain joins TRBV6-4 and TRBJ1-2, with unresolved D. Germline loops: CDR1 MRHNA, CDR2 SNTAGT. V gave up 5 bases and J gave up 6 bases, with 13 bases separating them. The CDR3 is made up of 13 amino acids. In DNA form, the CDR3 reads TGTGCCAGCAGTTCCGGGAAGCGGAATGGCTACACCTTC. This sequence encodes CASSSGKRNGYTF.

J is TRBJ1-1 and V is TRBV6-1; 10 positions agree with TRBD1. V shed 5 bases, J shed 5 bases, and the junction held 5 bases outside the gene matches. CDR3 length: 14 amino acids. CDR1 and CDR2 from the germline V gene are MNHNS and SASEGT. The CDR3 nucleotides are TGTGCCAGCAGTTCGACAGGGGGCTTAACTGAAGCTTTCTTT. This translates into CASSSTGGLTEAFF.

The rearrangement joins TRBV7-9 to TRBJ2-7; possibly TRBD1 for D (7 bases). V was shortened by 5 bases and J by 2 bases, with 19 bases between the two germline ends. This CDR3 has 16 residues. In germline, CDR1 is SEHNR, CDR2 FQNEAQ (reference sequence). CDR3 sequence reads: CASSPPQGGPAYEQYF. For the CDR3, the DNA is TGTGCCAGCAGCCCCCCCCAGGGGGGACCGGCCTACGAGCAGTACTTC.